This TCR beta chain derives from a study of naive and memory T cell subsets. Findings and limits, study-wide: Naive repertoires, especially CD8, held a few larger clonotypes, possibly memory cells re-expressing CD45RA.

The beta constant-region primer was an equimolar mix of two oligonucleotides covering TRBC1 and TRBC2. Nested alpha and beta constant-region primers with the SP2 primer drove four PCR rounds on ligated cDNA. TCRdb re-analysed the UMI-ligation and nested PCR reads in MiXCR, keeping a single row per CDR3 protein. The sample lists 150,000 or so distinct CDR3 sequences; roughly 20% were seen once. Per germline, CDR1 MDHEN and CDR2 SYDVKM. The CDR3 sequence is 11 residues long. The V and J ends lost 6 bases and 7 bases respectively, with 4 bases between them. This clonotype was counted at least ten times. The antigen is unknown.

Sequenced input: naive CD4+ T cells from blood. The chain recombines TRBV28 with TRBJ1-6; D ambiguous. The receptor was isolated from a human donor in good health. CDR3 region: CASRRNSPLHF. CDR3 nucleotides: TGTGCCAGCAGAAGAAATTCACCCCTCCACTTT.